One T cell receptor beta chain is described in this entry. The authors' processing: Estimation of nucleated cell counts relied on the amplification of reference gene primers. Sequencing used immunoSEQ multiplex PCR; TCRdb keeps in-frame clones, though not all of them. D and trimming come from the DNA, and the V and J calls and clone size come from that table. The sample holds a few hundred thousand clones, around nine tenths seen once. The source of the sample is a study of blood T cell repertoires in COVID-19. Study at large: Specimens from acute and convalescent COVID-19 originated in the United States, Italy and Spain. From T cells, B-cell-depleted T cells, or PBMCs came the material, which was cDNA or gDNA.

V gave up 2 bases and J gave up 10 bases; unmatched junction bases: 3. Germline CDR1 reads LGHDT; CDR2 reads YNNKEL (reference sequence). The CDR3 runs 13 residues. The Seattle site enrolled patients during active infection and followed them longitudinally. This chain connects TRBV3-1 (or the pseudogene TRBV3-2) to TRBJ2-1, with 9 bases identical to TRBD2. Sequenced input: peripheral blood. The source of this sequence is a woman younger than 45 with COVID-19, enrolled during active disease. DNA of the CDR3: TGTGCCAGCAGCCAACTGACTAGCGGCGAGCAGTTCTTC. Translated, it gives CASSQLTSGEQFF.